Presented here are 9 T cell receptor beta chains from one specimen sequenced in a study of cytomegalovirus exposure and HLA in healthy donors. This PCR relied on a set of 60 Vbeta primers and 13 Jbeta primers. TCRdb keeps only in-frame clones here, not all; method: immunoSEQ multiplex PCR. The sample has some 90,000 clones; roughly 80% are singletons. Sequenced: PBMCs. Receptors originate from a man between 35 and 55 years old in good health and CMV-seronegative.

This clone was seen once. This chain connects TRBV19 to TRBJ1-2; D remains ambiguous. The CDR3 length is 14 residues. V lost 5 bases and J lost 4, with 14 bases in between. Per the germline V gene, CDR1 is LNHDA and CDR2 is SQIVND (reference sequence). The DNA for the CDR3 is TGTGCCAGTAGTGTCGGAGGGCTATCCTATGGCTACACCTTC. Its translation is CASSVGGLSYGYTF.

The rearrangement uses TRBV7-9 and TRBJ2-7; the match to TRBD1 covers 10 bases. Germline CDR1 reads SEHNR; CDR2 reads FQNEAQ (reference sequence). Unmatched junction bases numbered 15, after V lost 5 bases and J lost 11 bases. The CDR3 spans 15 residues. CDR3 amino acids: CASSVPGQGRIKKYF. CDR3 nucleotide sequence: TGTGCCAGCAGCGTTCCGGGACAGGGGAGGATAAAGAAGTACTTC.

The chain couples TRBV6-5 to TRBJ1-2; 9 nucleotides match TRBD1. Germline CDR1 and CDR2: MNHEY and SVGAGI. The trim removed 6 bases at V and 7 bases at J, leaving 9 bases unmatched. The CDR3 is 14 amino acids. CDR3 in DNA: TGTGCCAGCAGCTCACAACAGGGGGCCCTTGGCTACACCTTC. This encodes CASSSQQGALGYTF.

The CDR3 coding sequence is TGTGCCATCAGTGACCGCGGTGTCCGGACAGGGGGCACTGAAGCTTTCTTT. Translating it yields CAISDRGVRTGGTEAFF. The chain links TRBV10-3 to TRBJ1-1; TRBD1 matches at 10 bases. This CDR3 comprises 17 residues. Germline V CDR1 and CDR2: ENHRY, SYGVKD. V lost 3 bases, J lost 4 bases, and 11 bases stayed unmatched.

The chain is built from TRBV30 and TRBJ2-4; D is unresolved. The CDR3 loop spans 14 amino acids. Germline V gene lookup returns CDR1 GTSNPN and CDR2 SVGIG (reference sequence). Trimming pared 0 bases from V and 0 bases from J, leaving 6 bases between. CDR3 nucleotide sequence: TGTGCCTGGAGTGTCCGACTAGCCAAAAACATTCAGTACTTC. Its translation is CAWSVRLAKNIQYF.

The chain joins TRBV4-3 to TRBJ1-1, with D possibly being TRBD1 (6 bases). From germline, CDR1 is LGHNA and CDR2 YSLEER. V was cut by 0 bases and J by 3 bases, with 11 bases left in between. The CDR3 has 15 residues. For the CDR3, the DNA is TGCGCCAGCAGCCAAGATTGGGCAGGGGACACTGAAGCTTTCTTT. Translated, it gives CASSQDWAGDTEAFF.

This clone has a single count. The chain joins TRBV5-1 to TRBJ2-7; TRBD1 agrees at 7 bases. The germline V gene has CDR1 SGHRS and CDR2 YFSETQ. With 3 bases clipped from V and 2 bases from J, the junction kept 5 bases outside the gene matches. The CDR3 is made up of 14 amino acids. The CDR3 DNA sequence: TGCGCCAGCAGCTCGATGGACAGGCCCTACGAGCAGTACTTC. This encodes CASSSMDRPYEQYF.

This chain joins TRBV6-5 and TRBJ1-2; 7 bases are shared with TRBD1. There are 14 residues in the CDR3. V gave up 2 bases and J gave up 2 bases; unmatched junction bases: 2. Germline assignment: CDR1 MNHEY and CDR2 SVGAGI. Here the CDR3 DNA reads TGTGCCAGCAGTTACGAACAGGGGAACTATGGCTACACCTTC. Encoded protein: CASSYEQGNYGYTF.

The chain is built from TRBV10-3 and TRBJ2-3; TRBD2 is a possible D gene (5 bases). From germline, CDR1 is ENHRY and CDR2 SYGVKD. This CDR3 contains 16 residues. V was cut by 8 bases and J by 2 bases, with 20 bases left in between. The CDR3: CAIGGPLAGITDTQYF. CDR3 DNA: TGTGCCATCGGCGGACCCCTTGCGGGCATCACAGATACGCAGTATTTT.